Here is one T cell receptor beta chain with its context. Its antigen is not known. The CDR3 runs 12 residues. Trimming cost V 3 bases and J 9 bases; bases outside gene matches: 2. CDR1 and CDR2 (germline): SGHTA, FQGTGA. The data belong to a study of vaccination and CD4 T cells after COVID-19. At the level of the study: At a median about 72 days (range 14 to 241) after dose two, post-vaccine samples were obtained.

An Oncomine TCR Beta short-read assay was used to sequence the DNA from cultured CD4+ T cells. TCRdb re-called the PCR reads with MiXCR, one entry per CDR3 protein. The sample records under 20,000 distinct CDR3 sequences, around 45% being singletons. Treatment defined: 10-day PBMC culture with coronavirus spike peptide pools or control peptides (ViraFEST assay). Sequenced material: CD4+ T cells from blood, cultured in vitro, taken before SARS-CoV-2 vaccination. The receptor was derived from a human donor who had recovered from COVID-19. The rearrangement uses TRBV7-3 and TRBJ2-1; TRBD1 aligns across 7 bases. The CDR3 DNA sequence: TGTGCCAGCAGCTTCACAGGGGCTGAGCAGTTCTTC. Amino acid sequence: CASSFTGAEQFF.